Listed here are 23 T cell receptor beta chains from one sample, sequenced in a study of T cell responses to AZD1222 COVID-19 vaccine. The method was immunoSEQ multiplex PCR; TCRdb's version includes in-frame clones alone and lacks a portion of them. The table has about 140,000 clones, approximately 92% seen once; the top ten hold approximately 4.8%. The sequencing used peripheral blood, collected on day 0 of AZD1222 vaccination. The receptors come from an adult in good health.

The V call is TRBV6-2 or TRBV6-3, the J call TRBJ2-5, with 9 bases identical to TRBD2. The germline V gene has CDR1 MNHEY and CDR2 SVGEGT. The CDR3 sequence is 16 residues long. Unmatched junction bases numbered 12, after V lost 5 bases and J lost 5 bases. The CDR3 reads CASSQRVRGGPETQYF. DNA for the CDR3: TGTGCCAGCAGTCAAAGGGTGCGGGGGGGCCCGGAGACCCAGTACTTC.

This chain joins TRBV7-9 and TRBJ2-7; perhaps TRBD2 as D (7 bases). With 3 bases removed from V and 3 bases from J, the gap between germline ends came to 12 bases. The germline V gene has CDR1 SEHNR and CDR2 FQNEAQ (reference sequence). The CDR3 contains 14 residues. CDR3 nucleotides: TGTGCCAGCAGCTTCGGGGGGCAGGGCTACGAGCAGTACTTC. This codes for CASSFGGQGYEQYF.

This clone was observed once. The chain links TRBV2 to TRBJ1-1, with TRBD1 as a possible D gene (5 bases). Trimming removed 5 bases at V and 3 bases at J, with 10 bases between. CDR3 length: 13 amino acids. CDR1 and CDR2 from the germline V gene are SNHLY and FYNNEI. CDR3 bases: TGTGCCAGCAGTCGGGTAGGGGACACTGAAGCTTTCTTT. It encodes CASSRVGDTEAFF.

The V gene is TRBV7-9, the J gene TRBJ2-2; D is undetermined. Germline values: CDR1 SEHNR, CDR2 FQNEAQ (reference sequence). The V end lost 1 base, the J end lost 6 bases, and 12 bases lay between the germline ends. The CDR3 spans 15 residues. CDR3 sequence: CASSLVGTGPGELFF. CDR3 coding DNA: TGTGCCAGCAGCTTAGTGGGCACTGGACCCGGGGAGCTGTTTTTT.

A remark on this clone: This sample also contains other DNA sequences that code for the same CDR3. The rearrangement joins TRBV5-1 to TRBJ2-7; D is unclear. CDR3 size: 13 residues. Per the germline V gene, CDR1 is SGHRS and CDR2 is YFSETQ. V was trimmed by 0 bases and J by 2 bases, leaving 6 bases between them. Here the CDR3 DNA reads TGCGCCAGCAGCTTGGACAGAGCCTACGAGCAGTACTTC. Protein: CASSLDRAYEQYF.

This chain uses TRBV19 with TRBJ2-7; D possibly matches TRBD1 or TRBD2 (6 bases each). Germline-derived CDR1 and CDR2 are LNHDA and SQIVND (reference sequence). The ends were cut back, 5 bases at V and 2 bases at J, with 22 bases in the middle. The CDR3 extends over 17 amino acids. DNA for the CDR3: TGTGCCAGTAGTCCCCGGGGCAGGGGCGCGGGACCCTACGAGCAGTACTTC. Protein sequence: CASSPRGRGAGPYEQYF.

This clone occurred once. The chain is built from TRBV29-1 and TRBJ2-1; 10 bases align to TRBD1. The germline gives CDR1 SQVTM, CDR2 ANQGSEA. Losses at the gene ends were 7 bases for V and 1 base for J; bases not matched to a gene: 13. The CDR3 loop spans 17 amino acids. DNA of the CDR3: TGCAGCGGGACGGACAGGGGGTCCCCACTTTCCTACAATGAGCAGTTCTTC. Amino acid sequence: CSGTDRGSPLSYNEQFF.

The chain recombines TRBV7-9 with TRBJ2-1, with TRBD2 matching 12 bases. Looked up from germline, CDR1 is SEHNR and CDR2 is FQNEAQ (reference sequence). CDR3 length equals 16 residues. J was trimmed by 9 bases and V by 8 bases; bases with no gene match: 14. Written as DNA, the CDR3 is TGTGCCAGCGGGCAGTCTAGCGGGAGGGCCGGGGTTGAGCAGTTCTTC. Protein product: CASGQSSGRAGVEQFF. The variable domain in full, completed from reference TRBV7-9 and TRBJ2-1, reads DTGVSQNPRHKITKRGQNVTFRCDPISEHNRLYWYRQTLGQGPEFLTYFQNEAQLEKSRLLSDRFSAERPKGSFSTLEIQRTEQGDSAMYLCASGQSSGRAGVEQFFGPGTRLTVL.

This clone was found once. V and J are TRBV3-1 (or the pseudogene TRBV3-2) and TRBJ2-7; D not resolved. The CDR3 has 14 amino acids. V was cut by 1 base and J by 7 bases, with 14 bases left in between. The germline V gene has CDR1 LGHDT and CDR2 YNNKEL (reference sequence). The chain's CDR3 is CASSQGSLRGEQYF. The CDR3 DNA reads as TGTGCCAGCAGCCAAGGAAGTTTAAGAGGAGAGCAGTACTTC.

V is TRBV5-5 and J is TRBJ1-3; 8 bases fit TRBD1. The CDR3 contains 19 residues. The germline V gene has CDR1 SGHKS and CDR2 YYEKEE (reference sequence). The V gene end was trimmed by 4 bases and the J gene end by 0 bases; junction bases not matched to a gene: 15. CDR3 sequence (DNA): TGTGCCAGCAGCCCGCTGGGCAGGGGGCAGACGAGCTCTGGAAACACCATATATTTT. Its protein is CASSPLGRGQTSSGNTIYF. Combining the CDR3 with reference TRBV5-5 and TRBJ1-3 gives the whole variable domain DAGVTQSPTHLIKTRGQQVTLRCSPISGHKSVSWYQQVLGQGPQFIFQYYEKEERGRGNFPDRFSARQFPNYSSELNVNALLLGDSALYLCASSPLGRGQTSSGNTIYFGEGSWLTVV.

The genes are TRBV19 and TRBJ2-7, with 11 bases lining up with TRBD2. Germline CDR1 and CDR2: LNHDA and SQIVND (reference sequence). Losses at the gene ends were 3 bases for V and 5 bases for J; bases not matched to a gene: 9. The CDR3 spans 16 residues. CDR3 region: CASSMYAGTSGHEQYF. Written as DNA, the CDR3 is TGTGCCAGTAGTATGTACGCCGGGACTAGCGGTCACGAGCAGTACTTC.

The V call is TRBV9, the J call TRBJ1-6; D possibly corresponds to TRBD1 (6 bases). This CDR3 is 14 amino acids long. Looked up from germline, CDR1 is SGDLS and CDR2 is YYNGEE. V shed 4 bases and J shed 9 bases, with 14 bases lying between them. The CDR3 spells CASSPRTEFSPLHF. CDR3 DNA: TGTGCCAGCAGCCCACGGACAGAATTTTCACCCCTCCACTTT. Full variable domain (rest looked up from reference TRBV9 and TRBJ1-6): DSGVTQTPKHLITATGQRVTLRCSPRSGDLSVYWYQQSLDQGLQFLIQYYNGEERAKGNILERFSAQQFPDLHSELNLSSLELGDSALYFCASSPRTEFSPLHFGNGTRLTVT.

The chain is built from TRBV11-2 and TRBJ1-6; tentatively, D is TRBD1 (5 bases). CDR1 is SGHAT and CDR2 is FQNNGV in the germline V gene. V was clipped by 4 bases and J by 12 bases, with 19 bases between them. The CDR3 sequence is 15 residues long. The CDR3 sequence is CASSYTGTAGGPLHF. CDR3 in DNA: TGTGCCAGCAGCTATACCGGGACGGCGGGGGGACCCCTCCACTTT.

V and J are TRBV3-1 (or the pseudogene TRBV3-2) and TRBJ2-2; 9 bases agree with TRBD1. V was pared by 4 bases and J by 0 bases, with 18 bases of the junction left unmatched. CDR3 length equals 21 residues. Germline values: CDR1 LGHDT, CDR2 YNNKEL (reference sequence). The CDR3: CASSRHPGQGGYGTNTGELFF. CDR3 bases: TGTGCCAGCAGCCGACACCCGGGACAGGGCGGGTACGGGACGAACACCGGGGAGCTGTTTTTT.

This chain connects TRBV24-1 to TRBJ2-1, with TRBD2 matching 7 bases. This CDR3 contains 15 residues. Trimming at V came to 4 bases and at J to 3 bases, leaving 5 bases not matched to a gene. The germline CDR1 and CDR2 sequences are KGHDR and SFDVKD. CDR3: CATSEASGLYNEQFF. The CDR3 bases are TGTGCCACCAGTGAGGCTAGCGGACTCTACAATGAGCAGTTCTTC.

The chain couples TRBV19 to TRBJ2-1, with unresolved D. V dropped 3 bases and J dropped 4 bases, with 10 bases sitting between them. The CDR3 totals 14 residues. The germline CDR1 and CDR2 sequences are LNHDA and SQIVND (reference sequence). The CDR3 DNA is TGTGCCAGTAGTATCCGGCAGGATTACAATGAGCAGTTCTTC. This codes for CASSIRQDYNEQFF.

The chain uses TRBV10-3 and TRBJ1-5, with 10 nucleotides matching TRBD1. The V and J ends lost 6 bases and 6 bases, in that order; junction bases with no gene match: 5. The germline gives CDR1 ENHRY, CDR2 SYGVKD. The CDR3 is made up of 14 amino acids. The CDR3 sequence: CAIRGTGVGQPQHF. DNA for the CDR3: TGTGCCATCAGGGGGACAGGGGTAGGTCAGCCCCAGCATTTT.

DNA for the CDR3: TGTGCCAGCTCACCGGATATAGACAGATCGTCGAATGGAAACACCATATATTTT. This sequence encodes CASSPDIDRSSNGNTIYF. The chain uses TRBV18 and TRBJ1-3, with D perhaps TRBD1 (5 bases). This CDR3 has 18 amino acids. Germline loops: CDR1 KGHSH, CDR2 LQKENI. V lost 3 bases to trimming and J lost 3 bases, with 21 bases between them.

The rearrangement joins TRBV11-3 to TRBJ2-1; D is possibly TRBD1 (5 bases). Germline CDR1 reads SGHNT; CDR2 reads YENEEA. The CDR3 spans 13 residues. Trimming shortened V by 4 bases and J by 4 bases, and 8 bases separated the two germline ends. CDR3: CASSSRQYNEQFF. For the CDR3, the DNA is TGTGCCAGCAGCTCAAGACAGTACAATGAGCAGTTCTTC.

V is TRBV5-1 and J is TRBJ1-3; D not resolved. Trimming removed 0 bases from V and 4 bases from J, with 14 bases in between. This CDR3 region has 16 residues. Germline CDR1 and CDR2: SGHRS and YFSETQ. The CDR3 region is CASSLVAGSTGNTIYF. The CDR3 bases are TGCGCCAGCAGCTTGGTAGCGGGATCGACGGGAAACACCATATATTTT.

This chain connects TRBV5-4 to TRBJ2-2; the D is unclear. Trimming removed 0 bases from V and 4 bases from J, with 7 bases in between. Germline CDR1 reads SGHNT; CDR2 reads YYREEE (reference sequence). The CDR3 extends over 14 amino acids. CDR3: CASSLAKVTGELFF. CDR3 bases: TGTGCCAGCAGCTTGGCCAAGGTCACCGGGGAGCTGTTTTTT.

The table lists this clone with a count of one. The chain uses TRBV7-2 and TRBJ1-6; 8 bases are a match to TRBD1. J lost 10 bases, V lost 4 bases, and 6 bases had no gene match. CDR1 is SGHTA, CDR2 FQGNSA, per germline. The CDR3 is 14 residues long. This CDR3 reads CASSWDRFESPLHF. DNA of the CDR3: TGTGCCAGCAGCTGGGACAGGTTTGAGTCACCCCTCCACTTT.

There are a few counts of this clone. The chain combines TRBV11-2 with TRBJ1-4, with D possibly matching TRBD1 (6 bases). The CDR3 has 14 residues. From germline, CDR1 is SGHAT and CDR2 FQNNGV. The germline V and J ends were trimmed by 0 bases and 7 bases, with 9 bases remaining between them. Written as DNA, the CDR3 is TGTGCCAGCAGCTTAGACAGGGGTTTTGAAAAACTGTTTTTT. It yields the protein CASSLDRGFEKLFF.